The clone carrying this T cell receptor beta chain was recorded many times. The antigen is undetermined. Reverse transcription used about 500 ng RNA and constant-region primers for alpha and beta. Alpha and beta chain libraries were made separately by chain-specific third strand synthesis with multiplexing indices. Each cDNA molecule was barcoded, and a single primer pair amplified each chain. The library got P5 and P7 elements plus a second index, then an approximately 24-cycle PCR. TCRdb re-called the 5' RACE reads through MiXCR, storing one row per CDR3 protein. This sample has fewer than 20,000 distinct CDR3 sequences, with about 8.5% found just once. Follow-up blood was drawn about 14 weeks, roughly three months, after antiretroviral therapy began. All unsorted peripheral T cells were captured because whole blood was used without fractionation. The entry originates in a study of HIV-infected patients and healthy controls. Study-wide results and caveats: Healthy controls carried many MAIT alpha-chain CDR3s, while HIV+ repertoires had few.

V lost 0 bases, J lost 12 bases, and 21 bases lay in between. The CDR3 runs 15 residues. Germline values: CDR1 DFQATT, CDR2 SNEGSKA (reference sequence). The clonotype comes from an adult with HIV infection. The sample was blood, taken during antiretroviral therapy. The V gene is TRBV20-1, the J gene TRBJ2-1; TRBD1 or TRBD2 may be the D gene (5 bases each). The CDR3 loop is CSARDPGRGPTGQFF. The CDR3 region has the DNA TGCAGTGCTAGAGATCCGGGACGAGGACCGACGGGGCAGTTCTTC.